Presented here are 18 T cell receptor beta chains from one specimen sequenced in a study of blood T cell repertoires in COVID-19. Assay used: immunoSEQ multiplex PCR; TCRdb lists only in-frame clones, some missing. This sample has about 190,000 clones, with around 80% found just once. The sample comprised peripheral blood. These receptors were obtained from a woman over 75 with COVID-19, enrolled during active disease.

Concerning this clone itself: Compared with germline, one end of the junction differs, possibly owing to a read error. Other DNA sequences from this sample encode an identical CDR3 as well. This chain links TRBV6-5 with TRBJ2-7; 11 bases line up with TRBD1. The CDR3 contains 12 residues. The germline gives CDR1 MNHEY, CDR2 SVGAGI. The DNA of the CDR3 is TGTGCCAGCAGTTATCCGGGACAGGGGGAGTACTTT. Residues: CASSYPGQGEYF.

The CDR3 sequence: CASSHGGRYEQYF. Written as DNA, the CDR3 is TGTGCCAGCTCACATGGTGGGAGGTACGAGCAGTACTTC. V and J are TRBV18 and TRBJ2-7; D is possibly TRBD2 (6 bases). The CDR3 covers 13 residues. CDR1 and CDR2 (germline): KGHSH, LQKENI. V lost 4 bases and J lost 4, with 11 bases in between.

V usage is TRBV5-4 and J usage is TRBJ2-3, with 10 positions matching TRBD2. Germline CDR1 is SGHNT and CDR2 is YYREEE (reference sequence). V was clipped by 0 bases and J by 14 bases; unmatched bases: 12. This CDR3 region has 15 residues. The CDR3 spells CASSLGGGLAGVSYF. The DNA for the CDR3 is TGTGCCAGCAGCTTGGGTGGGGGGCTAGCGGGAGTATCGTATTTT.

The chain links TRBV27 to TRBJ2-7, with TRBD2 matching 8 bases. The germline V gene has CDR1 MNHEY and CDR2 SMNVEV (reference sequence). This CDR3 region has 17 residues. Trimming cost V 1 base and J 3 bases; bases outside gene matches: 11. Here the CDR3 reads CASSLWARGGRGYEQYF. The CDR3 DNA reads TGTGCCAGCAGTTTATGGGCCCGGGGGGGAAGGGGCTACGAGCAGTACTTC.

Comments on this clone: At the DNA level, this CDR3 is encoded by other sequences in the same sample as well. This sequence joins TRBV9 and TRBJ2-5, with D possibly TRBD1 on 6 matching bases. Germline V CDR1 and CDR2: SGDLS, YYNGEE. Between the trimmed V and J ends, which lost 3 bases and 4 bases, there was a span of 13 bases. CDR3 length equals 14 residues. CDR3 sequence: CASSAGQGRETQYF. CDR3 DNA sequence: TGTGCCAGCAGCGCCGGTCAGGGGCGAGAGACCCAGTACTTC.

The chain recombines TRBV5-5 with TRBJ1-3; no firm D call. V gave up 0 bases and J gave up 6 bases, with 7 bases separating them. CDR3 length: 13 residues. Per the germline V gene, CDR1 is SGHKS and CDR2 is YYEKEE (reference sequence). The CDR3 coding sequence is TGTGCCAGCAGCTTGGGAGGGTTAAACACCATATATTTT. Its protein product is CASSLGGLNTIYF.

The count of this clone is one. The chain joins TRBV2 to TRBJ1-1; no clear D gene. Per the germline V gene, CDR1 is SNHLY and CDR2 is FYNNEI. V lost 2 bases and J lost 1, with 5 bases in between. The CDR3 totals 13 residues. The CDR3 protein is CASSEHGNTEAFF. The CDR3 DNA reads as TGTGCCAGCAGTGAACACGGGAACACTGAAGCTTTCTTT. The full variable domain, its missing parts supplied by reference TRBV2 and TRBJ1-1, is EPEVTQTPSHQVTQMGQEVILRCVPISNHLYFYWYRQILGQKVEFLVSFYNNEISEKSEIFDDQFSVERPDGSNFTLKIRSTKLEDSAMYFCASSEHGNTEAFFGQGTRLTVV.

This chain joins TRBV25-1 and TRBJ1-6, with 7 bases aligning to TRBD1. After removal of 6 bases from V and 3 bases from J, the junction contained 8 bases not matched to a gene. Germline CDR1 MGHDK, CDR2 SYGVNS. The CDR3 is 16 amino acids. CDR3 loop: CASRGATGDYNSPLHF. The CDR3 DNA is TGTGCCAGCAGGGGGGCTACAGGGGACTATAATTCACCCCTCCACTTT.

This clone has just one count. V and J are TRBV29-1 and TRBJ2-2, with TRBD1 as a possible D gene (6 bases). Per the germline V gene, CDR1 is SQVTM and CDR2 is ANQGSEA. Trimming took off 1 base at V and 1 base at J, with 13 bases between the two ends. CDR3 size: 16 residues. Here the CDR3 reads CSVEGGPGLNTGELFF. CDR3 coding DNA: TGCAGCGTTGAAGGGGGGCCTGGTTTGAACACCGGGGAGCTGTTTTTT.

This rearrangement joins TRBV27 to TRBJ2-3, with a possible D match to TRBD2 (5 bases). The CDR3 is 13 amino acids. In germline, CDR1 is MNHEY, CDR2 SMNVEV (reference sequence). Trimming cost V 5 bases and J 6 bases, with 12 bases left between them. CDR3 sequence reads: CASSPPRGDTQYF. The CDR3 nucleotides are TGTGCCAGCAGTCCTCCGAGAGGGGATACGCAGTATTTT.

The genes are TRBV28 and TRBJ2-3; 9 bases are a match to TRBD2. V trimming: 6 bases; J trimming: 1 base; junction bases outside the gene matches: 11. This CDR3 is built from 17 residues. The germline gives CDR1 MDHEN, CDR2 SYDVKM. The CDR3 loop is CASRQALSGSGTDTQYF. The CDR3 region has the DNA TGTGCCAGCAGGCAGGCCCTTAGCGGGAGCGGCACAGATACGCAGTATTTT.

The V gene is TRBV30, the J gene TRBJ1-5; maybe TRBD1 (5 bases). This CDR3 spans 14 amino acids. The V end was cut by 2 bases, the J end by 5 bases, with 13 bases between. Germline V CDR1 and CDR2: GTSNPN, SVGIG (reference sequence). DNA of the CDR3: TGTGCCTGGAGTCTAGGGGCCTCCCATCAGCCCCAGCATTTT. This gives the protein CAWSLGASHQPQHF.

The rearrangement uses TRBV19 and TRBJ1-4; weak D call: TRBD1 (5 bases). V lost 5 bases, J lost 1 base, and 8 bases lay in between. From germline, CDR1 is LNHDA and CDR2 SQIVND (reference sequence). This CDR3 spans 14 amino acids. In DNA form, the CDR3 reads TGTGCCAGTAGTGACGGGGGAACTAATGAAAAACTGTTTTTT. Protein sequence: CASSDGGTNEKLFF.

The V and J genes are TRBV19 and TRBJ2-1; 8 bases are a match to TRBD2. CDR1 and CDR2 from the germline V gene are LNHDA and SQIVND (reference sequence). This CDR3 comprises 16 residues. Unmatched junction bases numbered 11, after V lost 5 bases and J lost 5 bases. The CDR3 here is CASSPVFAGGNNEQFF. The CDR3 DNA reads TGTGCCAGTAGTCCCGTTTTTGCGGGGGGCAACAATGAGCAGTTCTTC.

The chain joins TRBV5-4 to TRBJ2-1; D is possibly TRBD1 (5 bases). CDR3 length equals 13 residues. The germline V gene has CDR1 SGHNT and CDR2 YYREEE (reference sequence). V was pared by 4 bases and J by 7 bases, with 12 bases between. DNA of the CDR3: TGTGCCAGCAGCCAGGGCTACAGGAATGAGCAGTTCTTC. Protein sequence: CASSQGYRNEQFF.

The chain is built from TRBV5-4 and TRBJ2-1; 12 positions match TRBD2. V lost 3 bases, J lost 10 bases, and 5 bases stayed unmatched. The CDR3 totals 14 residues. Germline CDR1 and CDR2: SGHNT and YYREEE (reference sequence). This CDR3 reads CASSSSGRAREQFF. The CDR3, as DNA: TGTGCCAGCAGCTCTAGCGGGAGGGCCCGGGAGCAGTTCTTC.

The V and J genes are TRBV3-1 (or the pseudogene TRBV3-2) and TRBJ2-1; 11 positions match TRBD2. The V gene's germline CDR1 is LGHDT and CDR2 YNNKEL (reference sequence). V trimming: 0 bases; J trimming: 6 bases; junction bases outside the gene matches: 10. The CDR3 length is 18 residues. The CDR3 sequence: CASSQDPRTSGYSNEQFF. CDR3 nucleotides: TGTGCCAGCAGCCAAGATCCCCGGACTAGCGGGTATAGCAATGAGCAGTTCTTC.

V is TRBV7-9 and J is TRBJ2-7; TRBD2 aligns across 14 bases. The ends lost 5 bases at V and 4 bases at J; junction bases unmatched: 4. Germline loops: CDR1 SEHNR, CDR2 FQNEAQ (reference sequence). The CDR3 totals 15 residues. The CDR3 spells CASSAGLAGEYEQYF. The CDR3 nucleotides are TGTGCCAGCAGCGCGGGACTAGCGGGGGAATACGAGCAGTACTTC.